This TCR beta chain was recovered during a study of cytomegalovirus exposure and HLA in healthy donors. Germline values: CDR1 SGHDT, CDR2 YYEEEE. The CDR3 totals 16 residues. Deletions cut 3 bases from V and 5 bases from J, with 19 bases between. PCR was performed using 60 Vbeta and 13 Jbeta primers. The protocol was immunoSEQ multiplex PCR, while the TCRdb copy is restricted to in-frame clones and leaves out a portion. The sample holds fewer than 85,000 clones, 65% to 75% seen once. This receptor was identified in a man in his forties in good health and CMV-seropositive. The specimen was PBMCs. The chain recombines TRBV5-6 with TRBJ2-3; possible D gene TRBD1, 5 bases. The CDR3 region has the DNA TGTGCCAGCAGCTCCAACCACCAACAGGTTATAGATACGCAGTATTTT. Amino acid sequence: CASSSNHQQVIDTQYF.